The T cell receptor beta chain described here comes from a study of OX40 agonist ivuxolimab in advanced cancers. Looking at the study overall: At doses from 0.01 to 10 mg/kg, patients were given intravenous ivuxolimab every 2 weeks.

This CDR3 has 12 amino acids. After removal of 5 bases from V and 8 bases from J, the junction contained 1 base not matched to a gene. Germline values: CDR1 MDHEN, CDR2 SYDVKM. Findings and caveats of the study: Expanded clones belonging to CD8+ T cells outnumbered, on average, those of CD4+.

About this clone: The antigen is unknown.

Some clones are missing from TCRdb's copy, which holds only in-frame ones; the method was immunoSEQ multiplex PCR. This table holds tens of thousands of clones, roughly 88% found once. The origin of this receptor is an adult with an advanced solid tumor such as melanoma, head and neck, liver or kidney cancer. The source was CD4+ or CD8+ T cells sorted from blood, collected in a trial of the OX40 agonist ivuxolimab. The chain recombines TRBV28 with TRBJ1-5, with 9 bases identical to TRBD1. DNA for the CDR3: TGTGCCAGCAGTCGACAGGGGGAGCCCCAGCATTTT. Its translation is CASSRQGEPQHF.